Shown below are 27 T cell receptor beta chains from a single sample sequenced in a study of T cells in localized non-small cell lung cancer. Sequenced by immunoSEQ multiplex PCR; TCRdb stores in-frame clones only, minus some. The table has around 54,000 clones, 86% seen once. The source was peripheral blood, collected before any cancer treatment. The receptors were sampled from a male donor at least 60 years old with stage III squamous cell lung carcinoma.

The CDR3 DNA reads as TGCGCCAGCGGAAGGCCGGGAGACGGCGGCTACACCTTC. Its protein is CASGRPGDGGYTF. The chain has TRBV5-1 and TRBJ1-2; D is undetermined. The CDR3 consists of 13 residues. V was pared by 7 bases and J by 8 bases, with 18 bases between. The V gene's germline CDR1 is SGHRS and CDR2 YFSETQ.

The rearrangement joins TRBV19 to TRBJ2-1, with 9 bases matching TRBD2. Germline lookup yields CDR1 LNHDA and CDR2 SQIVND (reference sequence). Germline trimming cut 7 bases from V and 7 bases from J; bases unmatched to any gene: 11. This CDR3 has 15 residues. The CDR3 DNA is TGTGCCAGTAAGATAGCGGGAGTCCCAGTTAATGAGCAGTTCTTC. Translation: CASKIAGVPVNEQFF.

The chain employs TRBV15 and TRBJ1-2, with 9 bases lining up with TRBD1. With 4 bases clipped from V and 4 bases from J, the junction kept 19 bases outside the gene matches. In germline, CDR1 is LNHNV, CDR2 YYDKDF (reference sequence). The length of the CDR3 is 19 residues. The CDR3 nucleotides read TGTGCCACCAGCACGCCTTATCCGGGACAGGGCCTTTTCACCTATGGCTACACCTTC. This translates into CATSTPYPGQGLFTYGYTF.

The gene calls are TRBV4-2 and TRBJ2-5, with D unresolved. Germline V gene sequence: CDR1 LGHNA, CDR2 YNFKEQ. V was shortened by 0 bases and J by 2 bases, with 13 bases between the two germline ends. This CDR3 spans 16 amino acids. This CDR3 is CASSQEVVGVQETQYF. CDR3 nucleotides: TGTGCCAGCAGCCAAGAGGTAGTCGGCGTTCAAGAGACCCAGTACTTC.

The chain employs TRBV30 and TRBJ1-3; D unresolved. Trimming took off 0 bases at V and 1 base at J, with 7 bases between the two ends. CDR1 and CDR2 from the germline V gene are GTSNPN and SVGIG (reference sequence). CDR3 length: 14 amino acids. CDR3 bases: TGTGCCTGGAGTGTAACGGGTTCTGGAAACACCATATATTTT. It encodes CAWSVTGSGNTIYF.

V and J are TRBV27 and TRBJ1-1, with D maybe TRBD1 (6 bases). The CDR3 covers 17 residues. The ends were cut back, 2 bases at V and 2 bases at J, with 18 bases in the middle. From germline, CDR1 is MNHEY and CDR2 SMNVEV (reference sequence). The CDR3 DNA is TGTGCCAGCAGTTTAATAAGGGGGGGTTCGGCCAACACTGAAGCTTTCTTT. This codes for CASSLIRGGSANTEAFF.

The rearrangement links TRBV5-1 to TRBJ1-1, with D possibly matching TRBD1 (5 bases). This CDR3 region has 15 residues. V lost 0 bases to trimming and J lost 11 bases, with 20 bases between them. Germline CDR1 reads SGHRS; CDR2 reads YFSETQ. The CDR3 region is CASSLDGGTGSRAFF. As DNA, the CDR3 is TGCGCCAGCAGCTTGGACGGGGGGACCGGGAGCCGGGCTTTCTTT.

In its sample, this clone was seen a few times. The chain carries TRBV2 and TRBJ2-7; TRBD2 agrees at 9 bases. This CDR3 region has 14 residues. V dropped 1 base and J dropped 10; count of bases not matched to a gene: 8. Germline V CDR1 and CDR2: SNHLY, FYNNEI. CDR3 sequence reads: CASSEGTSVSVQYF. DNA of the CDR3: TGTGCCAGCAGTGAAGGGACTAGCGTTAGTGTTCAGTACTTC. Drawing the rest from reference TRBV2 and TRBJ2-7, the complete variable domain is EPEVTQTPSHQVTQMGQEVILRCVPISNHLYFYWYRQILGQKVEFLVSFYNNEISEKSEIFDDQFSVERPDGSNFTLKIRSTKLEDSAMYFCASSEGTSVSVQYFGPGTRLTVT.

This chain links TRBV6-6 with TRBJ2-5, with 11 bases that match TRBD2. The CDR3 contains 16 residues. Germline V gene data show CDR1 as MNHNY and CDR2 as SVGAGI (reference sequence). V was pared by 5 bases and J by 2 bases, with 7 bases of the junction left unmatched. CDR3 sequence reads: CASSGRRLAGQETQYF. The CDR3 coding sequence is TGTGCCAGCAGTGGCCGGCGACTAGCGGGGCAAGAGACCCAGTACTTC.

CDR3 sequence: CASSPLGPGEVGNTIYF. CDR3 DNA sequence: TGTGCCAGCTCACCGTTGGGGCCAGGGGAGGTCGGAAACACCATATATTTT. The chain joins TRBV18 to TRBJ1-3; D possibly corresponds to TRBD1 (6 bases). The germline CDR1 and CDR2 sequences are KGHSH and LQKENI. Between the trimmed V and J ends, which lost 3 bases and 4 bases, there was a span of 19 bases. This CDR3 spans 17 amino acids. The full variable domain, its missing parts supplied by reference TRBV18 and TRBJ1-3, is NAGVMQNPRHLVRRRGQEARLRCSPMKGHSHVYWYRQLPEEGLKFMVYLQKENIIDESGMPKERFSAEFPKEGPSILRIQQVVRGDSAAYFCASSPLGPGEVGNTIYFGEGSWLTVV.

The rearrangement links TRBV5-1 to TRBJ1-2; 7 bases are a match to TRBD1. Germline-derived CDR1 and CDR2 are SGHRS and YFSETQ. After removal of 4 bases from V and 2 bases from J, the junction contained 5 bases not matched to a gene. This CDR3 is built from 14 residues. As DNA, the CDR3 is TGCGCCAGCAGCAAAGAGACAGGGAACTATGGCTACACCTTC. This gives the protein CASSKETGNYGYTF.

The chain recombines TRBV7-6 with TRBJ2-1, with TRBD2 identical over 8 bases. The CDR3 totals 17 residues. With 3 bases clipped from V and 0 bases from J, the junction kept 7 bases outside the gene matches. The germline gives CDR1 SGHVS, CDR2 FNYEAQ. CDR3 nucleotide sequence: TGTGCCAGCAGCTTGTTCGGGGGGGCGAGCTCCTACAATGAGCAGTTCTTC. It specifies CASSLFGGASSYNEQFF.

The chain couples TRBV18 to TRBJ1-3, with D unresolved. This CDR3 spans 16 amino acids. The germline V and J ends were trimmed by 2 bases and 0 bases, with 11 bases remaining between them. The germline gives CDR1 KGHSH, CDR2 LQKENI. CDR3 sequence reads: CASSPYDVSSGNTIYF. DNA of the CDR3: TGTGCCAGCTCACCATACGACGTCAGCTCTGGAAACACCATATATTTT.

The CDR3 here is CASSVESGGSLNEQFF. Written as DNA, the CDR3 is TGTGCCAGCAGCGTAGAGAGCGGGGGGTCATTGAATGAGCAGTTCTTC. The V call is TRBV9, the J call TRBJ2-1, with TRBD2 matching 9 bases. The CDR3 spans 16 residues. The V gene end was trimmed by 0 bases and the J gene end by 7 bases; junction bases not matched to a gene: 8. CDR1 and CDR2 (germline): SGDLS, YYNGEE.

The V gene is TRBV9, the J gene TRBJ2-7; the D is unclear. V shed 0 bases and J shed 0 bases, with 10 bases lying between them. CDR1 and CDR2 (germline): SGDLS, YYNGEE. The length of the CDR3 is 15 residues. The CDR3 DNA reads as TGTGCCAGCAGCGTAGCTCCTCATGCCTCCTACGAGCAGTACTTC. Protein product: CASSVAPHASYEQYF.

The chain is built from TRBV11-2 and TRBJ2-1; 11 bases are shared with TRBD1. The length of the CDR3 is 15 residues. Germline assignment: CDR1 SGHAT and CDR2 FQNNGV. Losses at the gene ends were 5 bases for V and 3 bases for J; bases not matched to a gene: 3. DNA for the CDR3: TGTGCCAGCAGCCAGGGACAGGGGGGCTACAATGAGCAGTTCTTC. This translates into CASSQGQGGYNEQFF.

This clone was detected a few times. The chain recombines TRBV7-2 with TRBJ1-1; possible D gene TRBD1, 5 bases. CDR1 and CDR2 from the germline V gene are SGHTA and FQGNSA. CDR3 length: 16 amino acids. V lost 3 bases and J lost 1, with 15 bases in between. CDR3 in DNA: TGTGCCAGCAGCTTCTTGGGACGGACCACGAACACTGAAGCTTTCTTT. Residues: CASSFLGRTTNTEAFF.

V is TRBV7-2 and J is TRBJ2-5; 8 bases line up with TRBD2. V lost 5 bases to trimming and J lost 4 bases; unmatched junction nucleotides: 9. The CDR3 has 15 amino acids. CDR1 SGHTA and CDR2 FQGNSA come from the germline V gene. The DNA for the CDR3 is TGTGCCAGCAGCCGTCGGGCGGGAGGCCCAGAGACCCAGTACTTC. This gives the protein CASSRRAGGPETQYF.

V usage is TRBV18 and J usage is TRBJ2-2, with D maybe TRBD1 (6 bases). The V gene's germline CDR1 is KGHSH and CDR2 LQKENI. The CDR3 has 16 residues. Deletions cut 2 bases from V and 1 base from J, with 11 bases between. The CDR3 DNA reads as TGTGCCAGCTCACCATTTACAGGGAGGAACACCGGGGAGCTGTTTTTT. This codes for CASSPFTGRNTGELFF.

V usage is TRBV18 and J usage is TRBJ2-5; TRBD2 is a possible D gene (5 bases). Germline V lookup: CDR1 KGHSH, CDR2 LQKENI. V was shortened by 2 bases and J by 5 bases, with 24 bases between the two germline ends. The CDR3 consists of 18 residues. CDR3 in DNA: TGTGCCAGCTCACCAGCCTCCGCACTAGATCGGCTAGGGGAGACCCAGTACTTC. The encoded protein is CASSPASALDRLGETQYF.

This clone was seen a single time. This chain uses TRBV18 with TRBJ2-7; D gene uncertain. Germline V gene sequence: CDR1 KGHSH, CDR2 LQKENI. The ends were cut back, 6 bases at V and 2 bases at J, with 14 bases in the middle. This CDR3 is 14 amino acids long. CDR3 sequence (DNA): TGTGCCAGCTCGCCTACCCTATACACCTACGAGCAGTACTTC. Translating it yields CASSPTLYTYEQYF. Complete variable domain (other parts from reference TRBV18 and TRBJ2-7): NAGVMQNPRHLVRRRGQEARLRCSPMKGHSHVYWYRQLPEEGLKFMVYLQKENIIDESGMPKERFSAEFPKEGPSILRIQQVVRGDSAAYFCASSPTLYTYEQYFGPGTRLTVT.

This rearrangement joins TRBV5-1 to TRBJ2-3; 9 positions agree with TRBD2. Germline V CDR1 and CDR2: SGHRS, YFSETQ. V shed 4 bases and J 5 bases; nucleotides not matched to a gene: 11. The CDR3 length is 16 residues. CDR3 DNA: TGCGCCAGCAGCCCTGGGGGTAGCGGGGGAGAAGATACGCAGTATTTT. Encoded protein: CASSPGGSGGEDTQYF. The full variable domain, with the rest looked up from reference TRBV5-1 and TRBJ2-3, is KAGVTQTPRYLIKTRGQQVTLSCSPISGHRSVSWYQQTPGQGLQFLFEYFSETQRNKGNFPGRFSGRQFSNSRSEMNVSTLELGDSALYLCASSPGGSGGEDTQYFGPGTRLTVL.

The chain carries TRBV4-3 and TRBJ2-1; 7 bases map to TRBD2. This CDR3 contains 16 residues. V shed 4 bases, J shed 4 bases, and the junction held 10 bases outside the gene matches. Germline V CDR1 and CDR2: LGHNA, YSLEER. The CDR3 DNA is TGCGCCAGCAGCCCAACAGCGGGGAGTAGGTACAATGAGCAGTTCTTC. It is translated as CASSPTAGSRYNEQFF.

The CDR3 region has the DNA TGTGCCAGCAGCTTCGACGGGGGGTTGAAGGCCTACGAGCAGTACTTC. Translating it yields CASSFDGGLKAYEQYF. This chain links TRBV5-4 with TRBJ2-7; 7 bases match TRBD2. CDR3 size: 16 residues. Germline V gene sequence: CDR1 SGHNT, CDR2 YYREEE (reference sequence). Unmatched junction bases numbered 10, after V lost 2 bases and J lost 2 bases.

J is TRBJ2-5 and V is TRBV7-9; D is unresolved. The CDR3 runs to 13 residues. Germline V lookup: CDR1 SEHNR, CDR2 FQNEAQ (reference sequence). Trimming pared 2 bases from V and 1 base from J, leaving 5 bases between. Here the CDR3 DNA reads TGTGCCAGCAGCTTAAGAGGCCAAGAGACCCAGTACTTC. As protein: CASSLRGQETQYF.

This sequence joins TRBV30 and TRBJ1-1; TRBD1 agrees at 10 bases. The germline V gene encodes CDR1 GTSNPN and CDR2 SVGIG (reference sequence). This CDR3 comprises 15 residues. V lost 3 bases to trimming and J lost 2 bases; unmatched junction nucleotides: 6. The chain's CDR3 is CAWSLPTGGNTEAFF. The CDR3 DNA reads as TGTGCCTGGAGCCTACCGACAGGGGGCAACACTGAAGCTTTCTTT.

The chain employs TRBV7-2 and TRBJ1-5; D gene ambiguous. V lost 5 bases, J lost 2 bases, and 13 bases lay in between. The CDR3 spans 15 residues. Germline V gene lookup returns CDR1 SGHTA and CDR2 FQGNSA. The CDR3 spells CASSLIWGGNQPQHF. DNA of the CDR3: TGTGCCAGCAGCCTGATATGGGGTGGCAATCAGCCCCAGCATTTT.